These T cell receptor beta chains were read from a single sample in a study of blood T cell repertoires in COVID-19. Profiled with immunoSEQ multiplex PCR; TCRdb holds only in-frame clones, not every one. The data contain about 190,000 clones, less than 90% of them singletons. The sample was peripheral blood. All receptors derive from a man between 65 and 85 years old with active or convalescent COVID-19. Both conserved end residues are part of each CDR3. A D gene is named only where the DNA matches it firmly. Not every row has a clone size; where given, it reads once, few, many or a size class.

CASSLAAASGLGELFF	TGCGCCAGCAGCTTGGCCGCGGCTAGCGGGCTCGGGGAGCTGTTTTTT	NA	TRBD2	TRBV5-1	TRBJ2-2
CASSLDSLNEKLFF	TGTGCCAGCAGCTTAGACAGCTTGAATGAAAAACTGTTTTTT	NA	NA	TRBV7-9	TRBJ1-4
CASSLGHEQYF	TGTGCCAGCAGTTTAGGGCACGAGCAGTACTTC	NA	NA	TRBV12-3/TRBV12-4	TRBJ2-7
CAWGRQGNEKLFF	TGTGCCTGGGGAAGACAGGGAAATGAAAAACTGTTTTTT	NA	TRBD1	TRBV30	TRBJ1-4
CASSSTGLNTGELFF	TGCGCCAGCAGCTCGACAGGCCTGAACACCGGGGAGCTGTTTTTT	few	NA	TRBV5-1	TRBJ2-2
CASSQPVPQGITGELFF	TGTGCCAGCAGCCAACCGGTCCCCCAGGGGATCACCGGGGAGCTGTTTTTT	NA	NA	TRBV3-1/TRBV3-2	TRBJ2-2
CASSYSEGGYYGYTF	TGTGCCAGCAGTTACTCGGAGGGGGGGTATTATGGCTACACCTTC	NA	NA	TRBV6-5	TRBJ1-2
CASRPTGEGGELFF	TGCGCCAGCAGGCCGACAGGGGAAGGCGGGGAGCTGTTTTTT	NA	TRBD1	TRBV10-1	TRBJ2-2
CASSLSGASSYNEQFF	TGTGCCAGCAGCCTTAGCGGGGCGAGCTCCTACAATGAGCAGTTCTTC	NA	TRBD2	TRBV7-2	TRBJ2-1
CASSLTTGNYGYTF	TGTGCCAGCAGCTTAACGACAGGGAACTATGGCTACACCTTC	NA	TRBD1	TRBV7-8	TRBJ1-2
CASSVGDTQYF	TGTGCCAGCAGTGTCGGGGATACGCAGTATTTT	NA	NA	TRBV12-3/TRBV12-4	TRBJ2-3
CASSLGFIYEQYF	TGTGCCAGCAGCCTAGGTTTCATCTACGAGCAGTACTTC	NA	NA	TRBV7-2	TRBJ2-7
CASKDRGRGSPLHF	TGTGCCAGTAAGGACAGGGGCAGGGGTTCACCCCTCCACTTT	NA	TRBD1	TRBV19	TRBJ1-6
CASKTGIYNSPLHF	TGTGCCAGCAAGACGGGTATTTATAATTCACCCCTCCACTTT	few	NA	TRBV6-5	TRBJ1-6
CASSLTGDSSYEQYF	TGCGCCAGCAGCTTGACAGGGGACAGCTCCTACGAGCAGTACTTC	NA	TRBD1	TRBV5-1	TRBJ2-7
CASSYLGAGDTDTQYF	TGTGCCAGCAGTTATTTGGGGGCAGGAGACACGGATACGCAGTATTTT	NA	NA	TRBV6-5	TRBJ2-3
CASSQDGTSGRDEQFF	TGCGCCAGCAGCCAGGATGGGACTAGCGGGAGGGATGAGCAGTTCTTC	NA	TRBD2	TRBV4-3	TRBJ2-1
CASSLLPDTQYF	TGTGCCAGCAGTTTACTCCCAGATACGCAGTATTTT	NA	NA	TRBV6-2/TRBV6-3	TRBJ2-3
CASSVEAHSTDTQYF	TGTGCCAGCAGCGTAGAAGCCCACAGCACAGATACGCAGTATTTT	NA	NA	TRBV9	TRBJ2-3
CASSLVPTGGYGYTF	TGCGCCAGCAGCTTGGTTCCGACAGGGGGCTATGGCTACACCTTC	NA	TRBD1	TRBV5-1	TRBJ1-2
CASSSPGRSGYTEAFF	TGTGCCAGCAGCTCCCCAGGGAGGTCGGGGTACACTGAAGCTTTCTTT	NA	NA	TRBV5-4	TRBJ1-1
CASRQGAYTEAFF	TGTGCCAGTAGACAGGGGGCTTACACTGAAGCTTTCTTT	NA	TRBD1	TRBV19	TRBJ1-1
CASSPGQGSQPQHF	TGTGCCAGCAGCCCGGGACAGGGAAGTCAGCCCCAGCATTTT	NA	TRBD1	TRBV14	TRBJ1-5
CASRPGGGIYNEQFF	TGTGCCAGCCGACCGGGGGGCGGGATTTACAATGAGCAGTTCTTC	NA	NA	TRBV18	TRBJ2-1
CASSSLDRVMAFF	TGTGCCAGCAGCTCGTTGGACAGGGTGATGGCTTTCTTT	NA	TRBD1	TRBV11-2	TRBJ1-1
CASSFLGGDPYGYTF	TGTGCCAGCAGTTTTCTAGGCGGGGATCCCTATGGCTACACCTTC	NA	NA	TRBV28	TRBJ1-2
CASSGPQETQYF	TGTGCCAGCAGCGGCCCCCAAGAGACCCAGTACTTC	NA	NA	TRBV5-6	TRBJ2-5
CASSVGQAQLNYGYTF	TGTGCCAGCAGCGTAGGACAGGCCCAACTTAACTATGGCTACACCTTC	NA	NA	TRBV9	TRBJ1-2
CASSRGWSYEQYF	TGTGCCAGCAGTCGGGGGTGGAGCTACGAGCAGTACTTC	NA	NA	TRBV28	TRBJ2-7
CASRSRAANEKLFF	TGTGCCAGCAGATCGAGGGCGGCTAATGAAAAACTGTTTTTT	NA	NA	TRBV2	TRBJ1-4
CSASALANYNEQFF	TGCAGTGCTAGTGCTCTAGCGAACTACAATGAGCAGTTCTTC	NA	NA	TRBV20-1	TRBJ2-1
CASSLSSTGELFF	TGTGCCAGCAGCTTAAGCTCTACCGGGGAGCTGTTTTTT	NA	NA	TRBV7-2	TRBJ2-2
CASSLPGRSMWTEAFF	TGTGCCAGCAGCTTGCCGGGTCGAAGTATGTGGACTGAAGCTTTCTTT	once	NA	TRBV5-8	TRBJ1-1
CASSVAGDSGNTIYF	TGTGCCAGCAGCGTTGCGGGGGACTCTGGAAACACCATATATTTT	NA	NA	TRBV6-5	TRBJ1-3
CASSLTRSTGAFF	TGTGCCAGCAGTTTAACTCGTTCGACGGGAGCTTTCTTT	NA	NA	TRBV28	TRBJ1-1
CSVLGLANGELFF	TGCAGCGTCCTAGGACTAGCGAACGGGGAGCTGTTTTTT	NA	TRBD2	TRBV29-1	TRBJ2-2
CASSPSESGRAREQYF	TGTGCCAGCAGCCCCTCGGAGAGCGGGAGGGCTCGAGAGCAGTACTTC	NA	TRBD2	TRBV3-1/TRBV3-2	TRBJ2-7
CASSLGLAGMRGDTQYF	TGCGCCAGCAGCCTAGGACTAGCGGGGATGCGTGGAGATACGCAGTATTTT	NA	TRBD2	TRBV5-1	TRBJ2-3
CASSYSLYTIYF	TGTGCCAGCAGTTACTCGTTATACACCATATATTTT	NA	NA	TRBV6-6	TRBJ1-3
CASSLDRTLGTQYF	TGTGCCAGCAGTTTGGACAGGACCTTAGGTACGCAGTATTTT	NA	TRBD1	TRBV6-5	TRBJ2-3
CASRPWDRGHSGYTF	TGTGCCAGCAGACCCTGGGACAGGGGGCATAGTGGCTACACCTTC	few	TRBD1	TRBV6-5	TRBJ1-2
CASSLAWGQPQHF	TGTGCCAGCAGCTTAGCGTGGGGCCAGCCCCAGCATTTT	NA	NA	TRBV7-8	TRBJ1-5
CSVEVALGGYTF	TGCAGCGTTGAAGTGGCCCTCGGGGGCTACACCTTC	NA	NA	TRBV29-1	TRBJ1-2
CASSQNQPQHF	TGTGCCAGCAGTCAAAATCAGCCCCAGCATTTT	NA	NA	TRBV28	TRBJ1-5
CASETGGSDNEQYF	TGTGCCAGCGAGACAGGGGGTAGCGATAACGAGCAGTACTTC	NA	TRBD1	TRBV28	TRBJ2-7
CASSYSSSGWDNQPQHF	TGTGCCAGCAGTTACTCGTCATCGGGGTGGGACAATCAGCCCCAGCATTTT	NA	NA	TRBV6-2/TRBV6-3	TRBJ1-5
CASSNGLTTSYNEQFF	TGTGCCAGTAGTAATGGCCTGACAACCTCCTACAATGAGCAGTTCTTC	NA	NA	TRBV19	TRBJ2-1
CASSFNKAGGRGIQYF	TGTGCCAGCAGCTTTAATAAAGCGGGAGGGCGCGGCATTCAGTACTTC	NA	TRBD2	TRBV7-2	TRBJ2-4
CASSSRQASMNTEAFF	TGTGCCAGCAGCTCCCGACAGGCATCTATGAACACTGAAGCTTTCTTT	once	NA	TRBV7-2	TRBJ1-1
CASRNTGTQLQETQYF	TGTGCCAGTAGAAACACCGGGACACAATTACAAGAGACCCAGTACTTC	NA	NA	TRBV19	TRBJ2-5
CASSSRDGGEAFF	TGTGCCAGCAGCTCCAGAGATGGGGGGGAAGCTTTCTTT	NA	NA	TRBV7-8	TRBJ1-1
CASSSGVADEKLFF	TGTGCCAGCAGTTCAGGGGTCGCGGATGAAAAACTGTTTTTT	NA	NA	TRBV6-5	TRBJ1-4
CASSQEIETGELFF	TGCGCCAGCAGCCAAGAAATAGAAACCGGGGAGCTGTTTTTT	NA	NA	TRBV4-3	TRBJ2-2
CAWNQDRNTEAFF	TGTGCCTGGAATCAAGACAGAAACACTGAAGCTTTCTTT	NA	NA	TRBV30	TRBJ1-1
CASSLMSGSYEQYF	TGTGCCAGCAGTTTAATGAGCGGGAGTTACGAGCAGTACTTC	NA	TRBD2	TRBV28	TRBJ2-7